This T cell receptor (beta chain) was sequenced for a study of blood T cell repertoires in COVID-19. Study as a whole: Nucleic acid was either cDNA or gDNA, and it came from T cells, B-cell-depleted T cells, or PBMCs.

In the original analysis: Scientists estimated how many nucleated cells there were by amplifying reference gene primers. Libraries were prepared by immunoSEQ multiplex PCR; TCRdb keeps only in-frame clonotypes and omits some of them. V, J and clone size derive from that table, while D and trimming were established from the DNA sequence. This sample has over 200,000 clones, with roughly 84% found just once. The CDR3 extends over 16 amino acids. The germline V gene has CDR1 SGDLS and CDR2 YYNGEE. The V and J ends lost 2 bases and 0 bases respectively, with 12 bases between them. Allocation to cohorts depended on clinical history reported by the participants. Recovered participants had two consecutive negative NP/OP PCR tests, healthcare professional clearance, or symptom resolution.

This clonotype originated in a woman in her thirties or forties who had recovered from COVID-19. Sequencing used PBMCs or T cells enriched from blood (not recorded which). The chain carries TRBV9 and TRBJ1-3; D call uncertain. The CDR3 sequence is CASSVSGSFSGNTIYF. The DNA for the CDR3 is TGTGCCAGCAGCGTCAGCGGCAGCTTCTCTGGAAACACCATATATTTT.